Listed below are T cell receptor beta chains from one sample, sequenced in a study of vaccination and CD4 T cells after COVID-19. TCRdb recomputed calls from the PCR reads with MiXCR, one row per CDR3 protein. The data show around 20,000 distinct CDR3 sequences, with roughly 40% seen just once and 7% to 9.5% held by the top ten. These TCRs are of unknown antigen specificity. The sample was CD4+ T cells from blood, cultured in vitro, taken after SARS-CoV-2 vaccination. These receptors came from a human donor who had recovered from COVID-19. Both conserved end residues are part of each CDR3. A D gene is named only where the DNA matches it firmly. Clone size is not always given. Where it is, it says once, few, many or a class for expanded clones.

v_call: TRBV27; clone_size: .; j_call: TRBJ1-3; d_call: .; cdr3_nt: TGTGCCAGCAGTTTATACGGAGCCTCTGGAAACACCATATATTTT; cdr3_aa: CASSLYGASGNTIYF
v_call: TRBV10-3; clone_size: .; j_call: TRBJ1-6; d_call: .; cdr3_nt: TGTGCCATCAGTGAGAGACAAGCGATTAATTCACCCCTCCACTTT; cdr3_aa: CAISERQAINSPLHF
v_call: TRBV20-1; clone_size: .; j_call: TRBJ2-1; d_call: TRBD2; cdr3_nt: TGCAGTGCTAGAGGCCAGTATAGCGGGAGAGGGAATGAGCAGTTCTTC; cdr3_aa: CSARGQYSGRGNEQFF
v_call: TRBV6-2/TRBV6-3; clone_size: few; j_call: TRBJ1-1; d_call: TRBD1; cdr3_nt: TGTGCCAGCAACAAGGACAGGGCTCGCACTGAAGCTTTCTTT; cdr3_aa: CASNKDRARTEAFF
v_call: TRBV7-2; clone_size: .; j_call: TRBJ2-6; d_call: .; cdr3_nt: TGTGCCAGCAGCTTCCCCGGGGCCAACGTCCTGACTTTC; cdr3_aa: CASSFPGANVLTF
v_call: TRBV28; clone_size: .; j_call: TRBJ2-7; d_call: TRBD2; cdr3_nt: TGTGCCAGCAGTCAACTCTTTAGGTCTAGCGGGATTTCGGAGCAGTACTTC; cdr3_aa: CASSQLFRSSGISEQYF
v_call: TRBV12-3/TRBV12-4; clone_size: once; j_call: TRBJ1-1; d_call: .; cdr3_nt: TGTGCCACCCTTTTCGGCATTTCCTTACCGCTGAACACTGAAGCTTTCTTT; cdr3_aa: CATLFGISLPLNTEAFF
v_call: TRBV12-5; clone_size: few; j_call: TRBJ1-6; d_call: TRBD1; cdr3_nt: TGTGCTAGTGGTGCAGGGGGCGATCGTAAACCCCTCCACTTT; cdr3_aa: CASGAGGDRKPLHF
v_call: TRBV20-1; clone_size: few; j_call: TRBJ2-3; d_call: .; cdr3_nt: TGCAGTGCTTTGCCTGACAGAAGCACAGATACGCAGTATTTT; cdr3_aa: CSALPDRSTDTQYF
v_call: TRBV27; clone_size: .; j_call: TRBJ2-7; d_call: TRBD1; cdr3_nt: TGTGCCAGCAGTACCTGGTCCGGGACAGTTACCTACGAGCAGTACTTC; cdr3_aa: CASSTWSGTVTYEQYF
v_call: TRBV11-3; clone_size: .; j_call: TRBJ2-2; d_call: TRBD2; cdr3_nt: TGTGCCAGCAGCTTAGGGTCGGAACTAGCGGACACCGGGGAGCTGTTTTTT; cdr3_aa: CASSLGSELADTGELFF
v_call: TRBV27; clone_size: .; j_call: TRBJ1-1; d_call: TRBD1; cdr3_nt: TGTGCCAGCAGTCCAAGCAGGGGGCGGTACACTGAAGCTTTCTTT; cdr3_aa: CASSPSRGRYTEAFF
v_call: TRBV6-1; clone_size: once; j_call: TRBJ1-6; d_call: .; cdr3_nt: TGTGCCAGCAGCCGAACAGGCCTGGGGTCCTATAATTCACCCCTCCACTTT; cdr3_aa: CASSRTGLGSYNSPLHF
v_call: TRBV6-1; clone_size: .; j_call: TRBJ1-2; d_call: .; cdr3_nt: TGTGCCAGCAGTGTCACCGACAAAGACTATGGCTACACCTTC; cdr3_aa: CASSVTDKDYGYTF
v_call: TRBV6-1; clone_size: .; j_call: TRBJ1-5; d_call: TRBD1; cdr3_nt: TGTGCCAGCAGTGCAGGACAGGGCCTTAATAGCAATCAGCCCCAGCATTTT; cdr3_aa: CASSAGQGLNSNQPQHF
v_call: TRBV19; clone_size: few; j_call: TRBJ1-5; d_call: TRBD1; cdr3_nt: TGTGCCAGTAGTACCCAATGGACAGGGACCGGCAATCAGCCCCAGCATTTT; cdr3_aa: CASSTQWTGTGNQPQHF
v_call: TRBV28; clone_size: .; j_call: TRBJ1-2; d_call: .; cdr3_nt: TGTGCCAGCACTTGGGGGGCTAACTATGGCTACACCTTC; cdr3_aa: CASTWGANYGYTF
v_call: TRBV20-1; clone_size: .; j_call: TRBJ1-1; d_call: TRBD1; cdr3_nt: TGCAGTGCTAGTAGCTACAACAGGGGTGACACTGAAGCTTTCTTT; cdr3_aa: CSASSYNRGDTEAFF
v_call: TRBV9; clone_size: .; j_call: TRBJ2-5; d_call: .; cdr3_nt: TGTGCCAGCAGCGTTTGGGGGGAAGAGACCCAGTACTTC; cdr3_aa: CASSVWGEETQYF
v_call: TRBV6-1; clone_size: few; j_call: TRBJ2-2; d_call: TRBD1; cdr3_nt: TGTGCCAGCAGCCGGGGACAGGGGAGCACCGGGGAGCTGTTTTTT; cdr3_aa: CASSRGQGSTGELFF
v_call: TRBV6-5; clone_size: .; j_call: TRBJ2-1; d_call: .; cdr3_nt: TGTGCCAGCAGTTACGGTGCAGGGTCGGCGAATGAGCAGTTCTTC; cdr3_aa: CASSYGAGSANEQFF
v_call: TRBV6-2/TRBV6-3; clone_size: few; j_call: TRBJ1-1; d_call: .; cdr3_nt: TGTGCCAGCAGTTACGTGAAGAACACTGAAGCTTTCTTT; cdr3_aa: CASSYVKNTEAFF
v_call: TRBV20-1; clone_size: .; j_call: TRBJ2-3; d_call: .; cdr3_nt: TGCAGTGCTAGTAGGTCGGCGGGGGCCACAGATACGCAGTATTTT; cdr3_aa: CSASRSAGATDTQYF
v_call: TRBV7-9; clone_size: once; j_call: TRBJ2-7; d_call: .; cdr3_nt: TGTGCCAGCAGCCCAGAGACAGCTTCCTACGAGCAGTACTTC; cdr3_aa: CASSPETASYEQYF
v_call: TRBV2; clone_size: .; j_call: TRBJ2-7; d_call: .; cdr3_nt: TGTGCCAGTGGACAGTTATCCTACGAGCAGTACTTC; cdr3_aa: CASGQLSYEQYF
v_call: TRBV6-1; clone_size: .; j_call: TRBJ1-2; d_call: .; cdr3_nt: TGTGCCAGCAGAGGGGGGGTTGCTCCTAACTATGGCTACACCTTC; cdr3_aa: CASRGGVAPNYGYTF
v_call: TRBV2; clone_size: .; j_call: TRBJ2-7; d_call: .; cdr3_nt: TGTGCCAGCAGTGAACCTCAGGAGCAGTACTTC; cdr3_aa: CASSEPQEQYF
v_call: TRBV7-2; clone_size: few; j_call: TRBJ2-7; d_call: .; cdr3_nt: TGTGCCAGCAGCTTCGGCGGGACCTACGAGCAGTACTTC; cdr3_aa: CASSFGGTYEQYF
v_call: TRBV15; clone_size: few; j_call: TRBJ1-4; d_call: TRBD1; cdr3_nt: TGTGCCACCAGGAACAGGGGGCGCGACGAAAAACTGTTTTTT; cdr3_aa: CATRNRGRDEKLFF
v_call: TRBV7-2; clone_size: .; j_call: TRBJ2-1; d_call: TRBD2; cdr3_nt: TGTGCCAGCAGCTCTATGACTAGCGGGCCCTACAATGAGCAGTTCTTC; cdr3_aa: CASSSMTSGPYNEQFF
v_call: TRBV29-1; clone_size: .; j_call: TRBJ2-2; d_call: .; cdr3_nt: TGCAGCGTTGATGGAGTGCGCGGGGAGCTGTTTTTT; cdr3_aa: CSVDGVRGELFF
v_call: TRBV6-2/TRBV6-3; clone_size: .; j_call: TRBJ1-1; d_call: .; cdr3_nt: TGTGCCAGCAGACCGGCAGGGAAGAACACTGAAGCTTTCTTT; cdr3_aa: CASRPAGKNTEAFF
v_call: TRBV10-3; clone_size: few; j_call: TRBJ1-5; d_call: TRBD1; cdr3_nt: TGTGCCATCAGTGAGGACAGGGGGTTGAGCAATCAGCCCCAGCATTTT; cdr3_aa: CAISEDRGLSNQPQHF